The T cell receptor beta chain under discussion was sequenced for a study of post-analysis software for immune sequencing data (dated by TCRdb to about 2015). Looking at the study overall: Relapsing-remitting, secondary progressive and progressive-relapsing multiple sclerosis were recorded as disease courses, and subtype annotation was lacking for some patients. A subset of samples was prepared in parallel using single-end sample barcoding, then pooled and co-amplified after Illumina adapter ligation. The patient repertoires were set against 10 to 11 previously published healthy control repertoires from donors whose ages ranged from roughly 6 to 26 years. The paper as a whole reports these results and caveats: The control group was slightly older than the multiple sclerosis patient group. Strong co-clustering of samples prepared in the same batch was shown by direct clustering with F measure, prompting a batch-effect correction. Multiple sclerosis patients had significantly lower normalized Chao1 diversity than controls, a result that suggests substantial peripheral T-cell clonal expansion. Significantly higher frequencies in patients than in controls were found for five or six TRBV segments, including TRBV5-6, TRBV5-1 and TRBV20-1.

TCR beta repertoires were profiled from peripheral blood of approximately 13 young patients with multiple sclerosis to demonstrate the VDJtools post-analysis software. The multiple sclerosis patients were children and adolescents ranging in age from roughly 6 to 15 years. Including the terminal cysteine and phenylalanine, the CDR3 comprises 13 residues. Only the CDR3 DNA stays, 39 bases, in frame from base 1. The CDR1 and CDR2 encoded by the germline V gene are SGHRS and YFSETQ. The junction shows trimming of 0 bases on V and 6 bases on J, plus 9 bases between the germline ends. In regard to this clonotype: This clone's antigen is unknown. The record has no base qualities; no much larger clone is one base away.

Receptor libraries were prepared by PCR. The sequencer was an Illumina HiSeq 2500. Unique molecular identifiers were incorporated into TCR beta cDNA libraries to reduce PCR and sequencing biases. Approximately 500,000 cDNA molecules were obtained for every 1 to 10 million input T cells, so each molecule roughly corresponded to one T cell. Patient libraries were prepared and sequenced with the same protocol used for the earlier healthy control dataset. Samples belonging to the same batch were prepared together, multiplexed and sequenced on a shared HiSeq lane. Regarding the original processing steps: Raw barcoded reads were processed with MIGEC, discarding single-read molecular identifier groups before consensus assembly and CDR3 extraction. VDJtools was used for post-analysis of the clonotype tables, and diversity was normalized by down-sampling every dataset to the size of the smallest sample. Repertoire overlap clustering matched CDR3 amino acid but not nucleotide sequences to correct batch-related cross-sample contamination. The raw public data were reprocessed by TCRdb itself: fastp quality trimming at Q25, MiXCR clonotype calling, in-frame beta chains only. Under each unique CDR3 protein, matching rows form one entry showing the most common genes and DNA. TCRdb assigned the V and J calls; the authors' analysis was not used. The sample table holds 430,000 or so distinct CDR3 sequences, of which approximately 38% were seen once. Of the sample, 7.6% is held by the ten largest clones.

The TCR originated in a girl aged 2 to 10 with multiple sclerosis. The chain couples TRBV5-1 to TRBJ1-2; the D gene is possibly TRBD1, with 5 bases matching. The sequenced sample consisted of blood. The DNA sequence follows: TGCGCCAGCAGCTTGGGTTGGGACGATGGCTACACCTTC. Its translation is CASSLGWDDGYTF.